This entry lists 2 T cell receptor beta chains sequenced from one sample in a study of identical twins. TCRdb re-called the 5' RACE reads with MiXCR, one entry per CDR3 protein. The table has 500,000 to 700,000 distinct CDR3 sequences, 7.1% seen once. The sample was also linked to a second study, of yellow fever vaccine responses in identical twins.

The sample taken for sequencing was PBMCs. These receptors were obtained from a woman aged 18-29 years in good health.

The rearrangement links TRBV11-2 to TRBJ2-1; 8 nucleotides match TRBD2. The length of the CDR3 is 17 residues. The germline V gene encodes CDR1 SGHAT and CDR2 FQNNGV. After removal of 0 bases from V and 2 bases from J, the junction contained 6 bases not matched to a gene. CDR3 region: CASSLESGRAPYNEQFF. The CDR3 bases are TGTGCCAGCAGCTTAGAGTCCGGGAGGGCCCCCTACAATGAGCAGTTCTTC.

Many counts were recorded for this clonotype. This rearrangement joins TRBV7-8 to TRBJ1-1; 10 bases are shared with TRBD1. This CDR3 region has 17 residues. The V segment lost 0 bases and the J segment 0 bases; nucleotides outside the gene matches: 4. In germline, CDR1 is SGHVS, CDR2 FQNEAQ. The CDR3 is CASSLAGTGVLNTEAFF. CDR3 in DNA: TGTGCCAGCAGCTTAGCCGGGACAGGGGTGCTGAACACTGAAGCTTTCTTT.